This TCR beta chain was sequenced for a study of graft-versus-host responses after intestinal transplantation (dated by TCRdb to about 2021). Describing the broader study: Recipients received multivisceral, liver-intestinal, or isolated intestinal transplants. Every recipient was given anti-thymocyte globulin induction, then maintenance tacrolimus and steroids for around three years. Bulk TCR-beta CDR3 sequencing was used to track graft-versus-host and host-versus-graft alloreactive T cell clones in the graft, circulation and bone marrow after intestinal transplantation. To identify alloreactive clones, pre-transplant mixed lymphocyte reaction products were sequenced and compared with unstimulated pre-transplant donor and recipient T cells. Of the approximately 24 intestinal transplant recipients enrolled in the cohort, one of whom was a retransplant, 3 patients without pretransplant specimens were excluded. A peak of at least 4% donor T cells among recipient peripheral blood mononuclear cells was the definition used for donor T cell macrochimerism. Rather than going through the commercial service, samples from a few later patients were sequenced in-house on an Illumina MiSeq and processed with MiXCR. General conclusions and limits of the study: The relatively low number and heterogeneity of intestinal transplant patients limited the conclusions. GvH clones were detected in recipient bone marrow, and some of these GvH clones were observed earlier in ileal mucosa or blood, consistent with an intestinal mucosal origin. In the allografts of patients with donor T cell macrochimerism, GvH to HvG T cell clonal ratios were high. Peak levels of circulating GvH clones were associated with declines in HvG clones early after transplant.

Spanning cysteine to phenylalanine, the CDR3 consists of 15 amino acids. Only the CDR3 DNA stays, 45 bases, in frame from base 1. Trimming leaves V shorter by 2 bases and J shorter by 4 bases, with the junction holding 5 bases beyond the gene matches. As encoded in the germline V gene, CDR1 is MNHEY while CDR2 is SVGAGI. Blood samples were collected up to 4 times in the first month after transplant and then at least monthly when available. Libraries were made using the immunoSEQ multiplex PCR assay. Adaptive Biotechnologies carried out high-throughput TCR-beta CDR3 sequencing of genomic DNA for most patients. The authors' pipeline ran thus. Adaptive's ImmunoSEQ software supplied the TCR sequencing data for 18 patients, while MiXCR and VDJtools were used to process a few other patients. Because the origin of CDR3 nucleotide sequences shared between donor and recipient could not be assigned, those sequences were removed. To be classed as alloreactive, a clone needed at least 2-fold expansion over unstimulated cells and a minimum CFSE-low frequency of 0.002% (template counts) or 0.001% (read counts). Clones were considered mappable if detected in sequenced pre-transplant spleen, lymph node, or MLR CFSE-low populations of the donor or recipient. The cumulative frequency of alloreactive clones was calculated as a percentage of all sequences, weighted by copy number. TCRdb took over this immuneACCESS table, retaining in-frame rearrangements with V and J assigned. Such tables are incomplete; in checked studies, under half of the missing clones stem from an unresolved V gene, and the remainder is unexplained. V and J calls and clone size follow that table, whereas D and trimming were derived from the DNA. For this sample there are 25,000 to 30,000 clones; roughly 85% appear just once. The ten largest clones represent roughly 10% of the sample.

In the case of this clone: Its target antigen remains unknown. Base qualities were left out, and no much larger clone turns up one base away.

The V and J genes are TRBV6-5 and TRBJ2-7, with 10 middle bases fitting TRBD2. This sequence was found in a human patient who received an intestinal transplant, so some T cells may come from the graft donor. The sample was PBMCs, taken about 450 days after intestinal transplantation. The CDR3 has the sequence CASSYDPSGSYEQYF. At the DNA level, the sequence is TGTGCCAGCAGTTACGACCCTAGCGGGAGTTACGAGCAGTACTTC.